This TCR beta chain appears in the sequencing data of a study of cytomegalovirus exposure and HLA in healthy donors. Germline CDR1 SGHRS, CDR2 YFSETQ. Losses at the gene ends were 4 bases for V and 10 bases for J; bases not matched to a gene: 7. The CDR3 is 15 amino acids. PCR was performed using 60 Vbeta and 13 Jbeta primers. The data were produced by immunoSEQ multiplex PCR, yet TCRdb's version contains in-frame clones alone and is incomplete. Among more than 95,000 clones listed, around 61% were seen once. Points from the study as a whole: A missense DCLRE1C variant was associated with V- and J-gene trimming of TCR beta chains in a later analysis, and an independent cohort replicated the association. Per published reports, the classifier diagnosed cytomegalovirus status with high specificity and sensitivity. When presence/absence was analysed, sequencing depth was taken to be roughly uniform across donors.

Notes on this clone: The antigen remains unidentified.

The TCR sequence derives from a woman aged 50 to 60 in good health and CMV-seronegative. The chain carries TRBV5-1 and TRBJ2-1; 14 nucleotides align to TRBD2. Material for sequencing was PBMCs. The CDR3: CASSKGLAGEVEQFF. The CDR3 DNA reads TGCGCCAGCAGCAAGGGACTAGCGGGAGAAGTAGAGCAGTTCTTC.